This is a list of T cell receptor beta chains from one sample in a study of blood T cell repertoires in COVID-19. Assay used: immunoSEQ multiplex PCR; TCRdb lists only in-frame clones, some missing. This sample has hundreds of thousands of clones, with approximately 81% found just once. Sample: peripheral blood. The receptors shown here come from a man between 40 and 49 years old with acute or convalescent COVID-19. Each CDR3 is given with its conserved first and last residue. A D gene is named only where the DNA matches it firmly. Not every row has a clone size; where given, it reads once, few, many or a size class.

size	D	V	length	J	DNA	CDR3
-	-	TRBV6-4	13	TRBJ1-5	TGTGCCAGCAGTGAGGGGCCCCTGCTGCCCCAGCATTTT	CASSEGPLLPQHF
-	-	TRBV5-1	14	TRBJ2-3	TGCGCCAGCAGCTCCTTGTTTCGCACAGATACGCAGTATTTT	CASSSLFRTDTQYF
-	TRBD1	TRBV10-3	14	TRBJ1-1	TGTGCCATCAGCCCGACAGGGTGGGGCACTGAAGCTTTCTTT	CAISPTGWGTEAFF
-	TRBD1	TRBV29-1	13	TRBJ1-2	TGCAGCGTGGGGGAGACAGGGAACTATGGCTACACCTTC	CSVGETGNYGYTF
once	-	TRBV4-1	19	TRBJ1-1	TGCGCCAGCAGCCAAGATGGAGCGGGGGGCGCCCCGTGGAACACTGAAGCTTTCTTT	CASSQDGAGGAPWNTEAFF
-	-	TRBV19	15	TRBJ2-5	TGTGCCAGTAGCCCCTTCGCAGGGGGCGCGGGGGCCCAGTACTTC	CASSPFAGGAGAQYF
once	-	TRBV5-1	14	TRBJ1-2	TGCGCCAGCAGCCCCACGGGGTTAAACTATGGCTACACCTTC	CASSPTGLNYGYTF
-	TRBD1	TRBV4-1	15	TRBJ1-1	TGCGCCAGCAGCCAACTTTCCCTGACAGGGGGTGAAGCTTTCTTT	CASSQLSLTGGEAFF
-	TRBD1	TRBV29-1	12	TRBJ2-7	TGCAGCGTTAATGGACAGGGCCACGAGCAGTACTTC	CSVNGQGHEQYF
-	-	TRBV11-3	13	TRBJ1-1	TGTGCCAGCAGCCCCATGGGGGGCACTGAAGCTTTCTTT	CASSPMGGTEAFF
-	-	TRBV28	14	TRBJ1-5	TGTGCCAGCGTCCCGGGACAACAGCGGCAGCCCCAGCATTTT	CASVPGQQRQPQHF
-	-	TRBV5-1	15	TRBJ2-1	TGCGCCAGCAGCTTGAGGGGAAACTCCTACAATGAGCAGTTCTTC	CASSLRGNSYNEQFF
-	-	TRBV19	15	TRBJ1-1	TGTGCCAGTAGGGGGGCAGGTCGGGACGGCACTGAAGCTTTCTTT	CASRGAGRDGTEAFF
-	TRBD2	TRBV5-1	16	TRBJ2-5	TGCGCCAGCAGCTTGGCGGTTAGCGGGGTTCAAGAGACCCAGTACTTC	CASSLAVSGVQETQYF
-	TRBD1	TRBV7-8	14	TRBJ1-4	TGTGCCAGCAGCTTCGGGACAGGGAAGGAAAAACTGTTTTTT	CASSFGTGKEKLFF
-	-	TRBV30	13	TRBJ2-2	TGTGCCTGGAGCGGGACTCTAACTGGGGAGCTGTTTTTT	CAWSGTLTGELFF
-	-	TRBV15	16	TRBJ1-1	TGTGCCACCAGCAGAGATCTCGGTAGCCTGAACACTGAAGCTTTCTTT	CATSRDLGSLNTEAFF
-	TRBD1	TRBV6-6	15	TRBJ2-5	TGTGCCAGCAGTTACGGGACAGGGGATTGGGAGACCCAGTACTTC	CASSYGTGDWETQYF
-	TRBD1	TRBV19	15	TRBJ1-5	TGTGCCAGTAGTAGAGGACAGGGGGTACGTCAGCCCCAGCATTTT	CASSRGQGVRQPQHF
-	TRBD2	TRBV9	17	TRBJ2-1	TGTGCCAGCAGCGTAGCCACTAGCGGGGTTGTTTACAATGAGCAGTTCTTC	CASSVATSGVVYNEQFF
-	TRBD1	TRBV27	11	TRBJ2-7	TGTTCTCCGGGACAGGGATACGAGCAGTACTTC	CSPGQGYEQYF
-	TRBD1	TRBV5-6	14	TRBJ1-5	TGTGCCAGCAGCTTGGGCAGGGGGGCTCAGCCCCAGCATTTT	CASSLGRGAQPQHF
once	-	TRBV19	11	TRBJ1-2	TGTGCCAGTACCTCGAACTATGGCTACACCTTC	CASTSNYGYTF
-	TRBD1	TRBV5-1	15	TRBJ1-4	TGCGCCAGCGGAGAGACAGGGAATACTAATGAAAAACTGTTTTTT	CASGETGNTNEKLFF
-	TRBD2	TRBV24-1	13	TRBJ2-1	TGTGCCACCGGACTAGCGGGGTACAATGAGCAGTTCTTC	CATGLAGYNEQFF
-	-	TRBV27	13	TRBJ1-1	TGTGCCAGCAGTTTATGGGGGGGGATGGAGGCTTTCTTT	CASSLWGGMEAFF
-	TRBD1	TRBV10-3	14	TRBJ1-2	TGTGCCATCAGTGAGTTTGACAGGGCCTATGGCTACACCTTC	CAISEFDRAYGYTF